The source of this T cell receptor (beta chain) is a study of regulatory T cells in long-lasting Graves disease. Overall study: Antithyroid drugs had been given to newly diagnosed Graves' patients for under 3 months. The study's findings and limits: Study was limited to peripheral blood, excluding thyroid tissue.

Assembly of TCR beta libraries relied on iRepertoire HTBI primers together with Arm-PCR of CDR3 regions. TCRdb independently ran MiXCR on the multiplex PCR reads; one entry per CDR3 protein. The data hold hundreds of thousands of distinct CDR3 sequences, with roughly 15% observed a single time. This clonotype was observed many times. Its cognate antigen is unknown. Time point indicated: newly diagnosed GD, antithyroid drugs for less than 3 months. The authors made the TCR library using RNA they extracted from PBMCs. Germline V gene data show CDR1 as MDHEN and CDR2 as SYDVKM. V was clipped by 5 bases and J by 2 bases, with 12 bases between them. This CDR3 has 14 amino acids. These sequences were also reported in another study, on T cells in Graves' hyperthyroidism and ophthalmopathy.

The chain joins TRBV28 to TRBJ1-2, with TRBD1 as a possible D gene (6 bases). This sample comprised peripheral blood mononuclear cells (PBMCs), obtained at new diagnosis, from a patient treated with antithyroid drugs. This receptor was obtained from a woman under 40 with Graves disease. CDR3 sequence (DNA): TGTGCCAGCAGTGATCCAACAGGGAACTATGGCTACACCTTC. It codes for CASSDPTGNYGYTF.